This T cell receptor beta chain originates from a study of cytotoxic CD8 clonotypes in ibrutinib-treated CLL. Study context: Each sample contained, on average, 255,043 productive templates and roughly 100,000 productive rearrangements.

CDR1 SGHNT and CDR2 YYREEE come from the germline V gene (reference sequence). The CDR3 totals 16 residues. J gave up 0 bases and V 5 bases, and 7 bases lay outside the gene matches. Measured with immunoSEQ multiplex PCR; TCRdb has only the in-frame clones, and not every one. The sample lists more than 85,000 clones, 70% to 80% seen once, with 25% to 35% in the top ten. The V and J genes are TRBV5-4 and TRBJ2-5; 10 bases agree with TRBD2. Sequencing used PBMCs, obtained after 12 months of ibrutinib treatment. This receptor was identified in a human donor with chronic lymphocytic leukemia. CDR3 nucleotides: TGTGCCAGCAGGTCCACTAGCGGGGCGTACCAAGAGACCCAGTACTTC. Translated: CASRSTSGAYQETQYF.